Listed below are T cell receptor beta chains from one sample, sequenced in a study of blood T cell repertoires in COVID-19. Assay used: immunoSEQ multiplex PCR; TCRdb lists only in-frame clones, some missing. The data hold about 270,000 clones, with about 85% observed a single time. Sequences were obtained from peripheral blood. These receptors came from a human donor in a cohort sampled during active COVID-19. CDR3s include the opening cysteine and the closing phenylalanine or tryptophan. A D gene is named only where the DNA matches it firmly.

v_call: TRBV19
cdr3_length: 14
d_call: NA
j_call: TRBJ1-4
cdr3_aa: CASQRRDGEEKLFF

v_call: TRBV3-1/TRBV3-2
cdr3_length: 13
d_call: NA
j_call: TRBJ2-1
cdr3_aa: CASSQGLADEQFF

v_call: TRBV7-9
cdr3_length: 13
d_call: NA
j_call: TRBJ1-1
cdr3_aa: CASSLAGPVEAFF

v_call: TRBV6-5
cdr3_length: 15
d_call: NA
j_call: TRBJ2-1
cdr3_aa: CASSTPRRGRNEQFF

v_call: TRBV5-1
cdr3_length: 14
d_call: NA
j_call: TRBJ2-1
cdr3_aa: CASSLVPQGNEQFF

v_call: TRBV7-9
cdr3_length: 15
d_call: TRBD1
j_call: TRBJ1-4
cdr3_aa: CASSSLGTGRGKLFF

v_call: TRBV5-1
cdr3_length: 14
d_call: TRBD2
j_call: TRBJ2-2
cdr3_aa: CASWTSGNTGELFF

v_call: TRBV28
cdr3_length: 13
d_call: NA
j_call: TRBJ1-5
cdr3_aa: CASRPRVNQPQHF

v_call: TRBV5-1
cdr3_length: 15
d_call: NA
j_call: TRBJ2-5
cdr3_aa: CASSLADNDQETQYF

v_call: TRBV28
cdr3_length: 12
d_call: NA
j_call: TRBJ1-3
cdr3_aa: CASRQGRNTIYF

v_call: TRBV30
cdr3_length: 14
d_call: NA
j_call: TRBJ1-2
cdr3_aa: CAWRIQVLPGGYTF

v_call: TRBV18
cdr3_length: 16
d_call: TRBD2
j_call: TRBJ2-3
cdr3_aa: CASSPRLAGGPDTQYF

v_call: TRBV6-1
cdr3_length: 15
d_call: NA
j_call: TRBJ2-2
cdr3_aa: CASRLQGPNTGELFF

v_call: TRBV7-2
cdr3_length: 14
d_call: NA
j_call: TRBJ2-1
cdr3_aa: CASSLNYEGNEQFF

v_call: TRBV2
cdr3_length: 14
d_call: NA
j_call: TRBJ1-1
cdr3_aa: CASKGNSGNTEAFF

v_call: TRBV2
cdr3_length: 15
d_call: TRBD2
j_call: TRBJ2-3
cdr3_aa: CASSGQRGGTDTQYF

v_call: TRBV27
cdr3_length: 16
d_call: NA
j_call: TRBJ2-1
cdr3_aa: CASSFFRADLNNEQFF

v_call: TRBV19
cdr3_length: 18
d_call: TRBD2
j_call: TRBJ2-3
cdr3_aa: CASSMVGTSGKSADTQYF

v_call: TRBV6-5
cdr3_length: 12
d_call: NA
j_call: TRBJ2-7
cdr3_aa: CASMSSGSEQYF

v_call: TRBV7-9
cdr3_length: 14
d_call: NA
j_call: TRBJ2-1
cdr3_aa: CAVSRASADNEQFF

v_call: TRBV4-3
cdr3_length: 14
d_call: TRBD1
j_call: TRBJ2-2
cdr3_aa: CASRNDRGPGELFF

v_call: TRBV28
cdr3_length: 16
d_call: TRBD2
j_call: TRBJ2-3
cdr3_aa: CASSHPSGHTTDTQYF

v_call: TRBV4-3
cdr3_length: 15
d_call: NA
j_call: TRBJ1-1
cdr3_aa: CASSRAQGRGTEAFF

v_call: TRBV19
cdr3_length: 15
d_call: NA
j_call: TRBJ2-1
cdr3_aa: CASSNPGSGYNEQFF

v_call: TRBV9
cdr3_length: 14
d_call: NA
j_call: TRBJ1-5
cdr3_aa: CASSVAPGGQPQHF

v_call: TRBV11-2
cdr3_length: 13
d_call: NA
j_call: TRBJ2-7
cdr3_aa: CASSLDLTYEQYF

v_call: TRBV6-2/TRBV6-3
cdr3_length: 17
d_call: TRBD1
j_call: TRBJ2-2
cdr3_aa: CASSYKLGQTNTGELFF

v_call: TRBV29-1
cdr3_length: 12
d_call: NA
j_call: TRBJ2-5
cdr3_aa: CSVGTVQETQYF

v_call: TRBV5-1
cdr3_length: 14
d_call: TRBD1
j_call: TRBJ1-2
cdr3_aa: CATTFGTANYGYTF

v_call: TRBV2
cdr3_length: 11
d_call: NA
j_call: TRBJ1-2
cdr3_aa: CASTQVYGYTF

v_call: TRBV10-3
cdr3_length: 13
d_call: NA
j_call: TRBJ1-2
cdr3_aa: CAISARDTDGYTF

v_call: TRBV7-9
cdr3_length: 17
d_call: NA
j_call: TRBJ2-5
cdr3_aa: CASSLATTGLLQETQYF

v_call: TRBV27
cdr3_length: 14
d_call: TRBD2
j_call: TRBJ2-5
cdr3_aa: CASSKLAGVETQYF

v_call: TRBV28
cdr3_length: 13
d_call: NA
j_call: TRBJ2-1
cdr3_aa: CASTTGTFYEQFF

v_call: TRBV29-1
cdr3_length: 12
d_call: NA
j_call: TRBJ1-2
cdr3_aa: CSVESGDYGYTF

v_call: TRBV7-9
cdr3_length: 14
d_call: NA
j_call: TRBJ2-7
cdr3_aa: CASSFSGVSYEQYF

v_call: TRBV28
cdr3_length: 11
d_call: NA
j_call: TRBJ1-2
cdr3_aa: CASIQENGYTF

v_call: TRBV7-2
cdr3_length: 17
d_call: TRBD1
j_call: TRBJ2-5
cdr3_aa: CASSLVRLRQGTETQYF